The 9 T cell receptor beta chains reported below all come from one sample, sequenced in a study of T cell responses to AZD1222 COVID-19 vaccine. Generated by immunoSEQ multiplex PCR, the TCRdb table keeps only in-frame clones and is missing some. The sample records more than 65,000 clones, 86% being singletons. The specimen was peripheral blood, collected on day 0 of AZD1222 vaccination. The receptors here all came from an adult in good health.

The chain is built from TRBV6-1 and TRBJ1-2; D is possibly TRBD1 (6 bases). This CDR3 comprises 15 residues. V dropped 3 bases and J dropped 7 bases, with 18 bases sitting between them. CDR1 is MNHNS, CDR2 SASEGT, per germline. The CDR3 spells CASSERGLGAGGYTF. The CDR3 DNA follows: TGTGCCAGCAGTGAGAGAGGTTTGGGGGCGGGTGGCTACACCTTC.

The gene calls are TRBV9 and TRBJ2-1, with 12 bases matching TRBD2. After removal of 2 bases from V and 3 bases from J, the junction contained 15 bases not matched to a gene. This CDR3 has 20 residues. Germline CDR1 reads SGDLS; CDR2 reads YYNGEE. This chain's CDR3 is CASSVQSTSGSTSDYNEQFF. The DNA of the CDR3 is TGTGCCAGCAGCGTCCAATCGACTAGCGGGAGTACCTCAGACTACAATGAGCAGTTCTTC.

CDR3 sequence (DNA): TGTGCCTGGAGTCCTCTTAGCGGGGGACCCACAGATACGCAGTATTTT. It is translated as CAWSPLSGGPTDTQYF. This chain links TRBV30 with TRBJ2-3; 9 bases agree with TRBD2. The CDR3 length is 16 residues. From germline, CDR1 is GTSNPN and CDR2 SVGIG (reference sequence). Trimming took 2 bases from V and 2 from J; bases not matched to a gene: 8.

As for this clone: Mismatch with germline at one junction end may stem from a read error. The chain is built from TRBV7-7 and TRBJ2-5; D remains unclear. From germline, CDR1 is SSHAT and CDR2 FNYEAQ (reference sequence). CDR3 length: 13 residues. CDR3 in DNA: TGTGCTAGCAGCGTACGGTTTCAAGAGACCCAGTACTTC. It specifies CASSVRFQETQYF.

This chain joins TRBV6-5 and TRBJ2-1; D is uncertain. Germline loops: CDR1 MNHEY, CDR2 SVGAGI. The CDR3 length is 12 residues. Trimming removed 0 bases from V and 7 bases from J, with 4 bases in between. CDR3 in DNA: TGTGCCAGCAGTTACTCTGCAAATGAGCAGTTCTTC. It codes for CASSYSANEQFF.

The chain carries TRBV18 and TRBJ1-5, with D uncertain. Germline assignment: CDR1 KGHSH and CDR2 LQKENI. The CDR3 covers 13 residues. Trimming pared 3 bases from V and 4 bases from J, leaving 7 bases between. Written as DNA, the CDR3 is TGTGCCAGCTCACCGGAAGGGAATCAGCCCCAGCATTTT. It encodes CASSPEGNQPQHF. Combining the CDR3 with reference TRBV18 and TRBJ1-5 gives the whole variable domain NAGVMQNPRHLVRRRGQEARLRCSPMKGHSHVYWYRQLPEEGLKFMVYLQKENIIDESGMPKERFSAEFPKEGPSILRIQQVVRGDSAAYFCASSPEGNQPQHFGDGTRLSIL.

The V call is TRBV3-1 (or the pseudogene TRBV3-2), the J call TRBJ2-5; 9 nucleotides align to TRBD2. The CDR3 is 15 amino acids. After removal of 6 bases from V and 2 bases from J, the junction contained 7 bases not matched to a gene. CDR1 LGHDT and CDR2 YNNKEL come from the germline V gene (reference sequence). The CDR3 loop reads CASSLRLAAQETQYF. The CDR3 DNA reads TGTGCCAGCAGTCTTAGACTAGCGGCACAAGAGACCCAGTACTTC.

V is TRBV4-2 and J is TRBJ2-2; D call uncertain. CDR1 and CDR2 from the germline V gene are LGHNA and YNFKEQ. V shed 6 bases and J shed 4 bases, with 9 bases lying between them. This CDR3 has 13 residues. The CDR3, as DNA: TGTGCCAGCAGGCACCCGGGCACCGGGGAGCTGTTTTTT. Its protein is CASRHPGTGELFF.

The V gene is TRBV18, the J gene TRBJ1-2; D is possibly TRBD1 (5 bases). The CDR3 is 15 residues long. V lost 2 bases to trimming and J lost 5 bases, with 15 bases between them. The V gene's germline CDR1 is KGHSH and CDR2 LQKENI. CDR3 amino acids: CASSPDADSRYGYTF. CDR3 in DNA: TGTGCCAGCTCACCAGACGCCGACAGCAGATATGGCTACACCTTC.